Described below is a single TCR beta chain sequence and its context. Its antigen is as yet unknown. This sample was included in a study of regulatory and conventional T cells in RAG deficiency. Study-wide findings and caveats: In Omenn syndrome, Treg and Tconv repertoires overlapped >80%. Control T-cell subsets had markedly higher Shannon entropy and lower Simpson indices than RAG-deficient patients.

V trimming: 5 bases; J trimming: 2 bases; junction bases outside the gene matches: 6. Germline CDR1 reads LNHDA; CDR2 reads SQIVND (reference sequence). This CDR3 spans 14 amino acids. TCRdb keeps only in-frame clones here, not all; method: immunoSEQ multiplex PCR. The sample lists 25,000 to 35,000 clones, over 80% occurring once. These data were also reused for a study on regulatory T cells. As that report states: Amplification used 52 TRBV primers and 13 TRBJ primers.

The sample was CD8+ T cells sorted from blood. This TCR came from a human donor in good health. This chain connects TRBV19 to TRBJ2-7, with 7 bases aligning to TRBD1. Here the CDR3 DNA reads TGTGCCAGTAGTGCACAGGGGTTCCCCTACGAGCAGTACTTC. Residues: CASSAQGFPYEQYF.